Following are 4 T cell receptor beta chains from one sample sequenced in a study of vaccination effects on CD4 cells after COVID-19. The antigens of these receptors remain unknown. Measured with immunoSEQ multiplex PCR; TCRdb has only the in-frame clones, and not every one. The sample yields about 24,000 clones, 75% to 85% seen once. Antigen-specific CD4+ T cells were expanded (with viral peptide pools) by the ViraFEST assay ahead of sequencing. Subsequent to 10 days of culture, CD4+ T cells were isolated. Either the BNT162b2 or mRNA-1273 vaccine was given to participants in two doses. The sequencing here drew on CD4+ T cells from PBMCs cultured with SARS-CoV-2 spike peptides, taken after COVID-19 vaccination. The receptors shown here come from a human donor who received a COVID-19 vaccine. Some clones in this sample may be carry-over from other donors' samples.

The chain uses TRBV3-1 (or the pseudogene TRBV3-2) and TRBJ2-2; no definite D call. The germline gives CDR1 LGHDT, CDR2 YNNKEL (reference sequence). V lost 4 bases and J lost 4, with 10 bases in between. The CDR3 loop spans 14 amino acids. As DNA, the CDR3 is TGTGCCAGCAGCCGGCTAGGTGTCACCGGGGAGCTGTTTTTT. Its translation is CASSRLGVTGELFF.

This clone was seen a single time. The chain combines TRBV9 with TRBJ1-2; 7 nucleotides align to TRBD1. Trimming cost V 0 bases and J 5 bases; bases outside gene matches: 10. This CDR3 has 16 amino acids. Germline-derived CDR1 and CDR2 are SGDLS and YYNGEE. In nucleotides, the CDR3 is TGTGCCAGCAGCGTAGACGCGGGACAGACATCTTATGGCTACACCTTC. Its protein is CASSVDAGQTSYGYTF.

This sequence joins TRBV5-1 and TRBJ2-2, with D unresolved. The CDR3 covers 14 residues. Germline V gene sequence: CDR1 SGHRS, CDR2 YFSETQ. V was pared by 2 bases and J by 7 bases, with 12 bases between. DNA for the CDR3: TGCGCCAGCAGCTTAGGCAGCCCGCTCGGGGAGCTGTTTTTT. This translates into CASSLGSPLGELFF.

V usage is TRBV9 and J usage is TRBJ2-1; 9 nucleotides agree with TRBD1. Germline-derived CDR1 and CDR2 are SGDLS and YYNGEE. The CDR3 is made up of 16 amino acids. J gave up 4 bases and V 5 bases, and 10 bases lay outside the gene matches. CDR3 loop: CASSAVTGTGYNEQFF. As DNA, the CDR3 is TGTGCCAGCAGTGCGGTTACCGGGACAGGGTACAATGAGCAGTTCTTC.